This T cell receptor beta chain comes out of a study of blood T cells in healthy people across ages. This CDR3 comprises 17 residues. V lost 2 bases and J lost 5; bases outside the gene matches: 9. CDR1 is ENHRY, CDR2 SYGVKD, per germline. Study-wide results and caveats: Older age coincided with a roughly linear decline in TCR beta diversity per million T cells. With unsorted PBMCs, a conclusive comparison of naive versus antigen-experienced cells was not possible.

Then a second PCR, running roughly 7 to 11 cycles, was carried out with a sample-barcoded 5' primer and a J-beta primer mix. A template-switch adaptor that had 12 random nucleotides put a tag on each cDNA molecule. TCRdb independently ran MiXCR on the 5' RACE reads; one entry per CDR3 protein. The table shows hundreds of thousands of distinct CDR3 sequences, with roughly 20% occurring only once. Note on this clonotype: The target antigen is unknown.

The chain combines TRBV10-3 with TRBJ2-1, with 10 bases lining up with TRBD2. Sequencing was performed on blood. This TCR was recovered from a man aged 65 to 85 in good health. The CDR3 bases are TGTGCCATCAGTGAGAATGTAGCGGGAGGACAAGACAATGAGCAGTTCTTC. Residues: CAISENVAGGQDNEQFF.